Sequencing of this TCR beta chain was carried out in a study of blood T cells in healthy people across ages (dated by TCRdb to about 2015). Context from the whole study: Template switching captured roughly one uniquely barcoded TCR beta cDNA molecule per two T cells in model experiments. To avoid experimental bias, donors of different ages were spread randomly across the sequencing lanes. Using the same blood draw, the study looked at two additional independent replicas of 1 million unique cDNA reads for two donors, one aged 18 to 30 and the other aged 80 or older. To track age-related changes in TCR beta repertoire diversity, the study relied on deep sequencing normalized with unique cDNA molecular identifiers. Donors were grouped into four age groups: young (average approximately 16 years), middle-aged (39), aged (62) and long-lived (around 80). Results and caveats for the whole study, not just this receptor: Conclusive comparison of naive and antigen-experienced compartments was prevented by the profiling of bulk unsorted PBMCs. Compared with the aged group, the long-lived group had more naive CD4+ T cells, fewer expanded clones and increased TCR diversity, suggesting age selection. Estimates of total diversity based on one million sequenced T cells were considered lower bounds and underestimates. Observed TCR beta diversity per million T cells fell roughly linearly with age, and a significant reduction was already apparent by age around 44. There was a strong correlation between observed TCR beta diversity and the percentage of naive T cells measured by flow cytometry. Donor CMV infection status was unknown, potentially confounding age-related changes in expanded clonotypes.

This clonotype was counted a few times. Its antigen remains unidentified. Base qualities are not at hand, and no much larger clone is one base apart. The germline V gene (reference sequence) sets CDR1 to LNHNV and CDR2 to YYDKDF. From cysteine to phenylalanine, the CDR3 is 16 amino acids long. Of all the DNA, just the CDR3 is kept, 48 bases in frame from base 1. Trimming at the junction amounts to 0 bases on V and 0 bases on J, and the germline ends lie 11 bases apart. Library method: 5' RACE. The data were produced on an Illumina HiSeq 2500. A second 7 to 11 cycle PCR used a sample-barcoded 5' primer and a J-beta primer mix. A template-switch 5' adaptor carrying 12 random nucleotides introduced a unique molecular identifier onto each TCR beta cDNA molecule. At least 2.5 million CDR3-containing paired-end reads were obtained from each sample. First-strand cDNA synthesis was performed from all RNA using the Mint cDNA synthesis kit, with priming by a TRBC-specific oligonucleotide. Following uracil-DNA glycosylase treatment, a first 18-cycle PCR with universal primers M1SS and BC2_uni_R was performed on all cDNA. Per the original workflow: Each sample was normalized by randomly selecting 1 million high-quality reads, each carrying a distinct molecular identifier. Reads with shared molecular identifiers were discarded instead of being binned into consensus sequences. MiTCR, set to a Q25 quality threshold and the strictest error-elimination algorithm, was used for CDR3 identification, clonotype clustering and error correction. A nonparametric unseen species model with Euler transformation was used to estimate lower-bound total TCR beta diversity. The public reads were run again by TCRdb, first through fastp at Q25 and then through MiXCR, and only productive beta chains were kept. CDR3 protein sequences are deduplicated, and each keeps its most common genes and DNA. None of the V and J calls come from the authors' own analysis; TCRdb made them. The sample table shows around 1,500,000 distinct CDR3 sequences, and about 40% are seen once. The ten largest clonotypes hold under 8% of the sample.

The donors were around 39 Caucasian individuals from Russia, aged roughly 6 to 100 years, who were systemically healthy. Around 9.9 milliliters of peripheral blood were collected from each donor into EDTA-treated Vacutainer tubes. Ficoll-Paque density-gradient centrifugation was used to isolate PBMCs, with at least 7 million per sample. Total RNA was extracted from PBMCs with Trizol reagent, with at least 6 micrograms obtained per sample. For every donor, an aliquot of PBMCs went through flow cytometry to measure the percentages of naive CD45RAhigh/CD27high T cells. Sequenced material: blood. The sequence is built from TRBV15 and TRBJ1-2, with the D gene not confidently named. The receptor's source is a woman younger than 30 in good health. The CDR3 is CATSRDRSRANYGYTF. The nucleotide sequence reads as follows: TGTGCCACCAGCAGAGATCGGAGTAGAGCTAACTATGGCTACACCTTC. The full variable domain, with segments outside the CDR3 supplied by the reference TRBV15 and TRBJ1-2 proteins, appears as DAMVIQNPRYQVTQFGKPVTLSCSQTLNHNVMYWYQQKSSQAPKLLFHYYDKDFNNEADTPDNFQSRRPNTSFCFLDIRSPGLGDTAMYLCATSRDRSRANYGYTFGSGTRLTVV.